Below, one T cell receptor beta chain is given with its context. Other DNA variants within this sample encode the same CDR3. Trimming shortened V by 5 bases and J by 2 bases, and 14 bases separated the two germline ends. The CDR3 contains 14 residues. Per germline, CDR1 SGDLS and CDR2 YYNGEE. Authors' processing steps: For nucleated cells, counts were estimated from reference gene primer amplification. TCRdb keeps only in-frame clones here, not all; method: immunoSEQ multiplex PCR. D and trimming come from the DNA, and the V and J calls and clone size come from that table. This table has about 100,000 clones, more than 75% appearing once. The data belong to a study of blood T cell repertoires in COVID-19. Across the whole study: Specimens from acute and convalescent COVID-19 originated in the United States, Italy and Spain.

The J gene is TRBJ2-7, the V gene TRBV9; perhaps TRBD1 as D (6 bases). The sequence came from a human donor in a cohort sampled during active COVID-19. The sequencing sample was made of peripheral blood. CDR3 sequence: CASSLTGTTYEQYF. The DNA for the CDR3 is TGTGCCAGCAGTTTGACAGGTACTACCTACGAGCAGTACTTC.